These 28 T cell receptor beta chains came from one sample sequenced in a study of blood T cell repertoires in COVID-19. Measured with immunoSEQ multiplex PCR; TCRdb has only the in-frame clones, and not every one. The table includes 240,000 or so clones, approximately 85% detected once. Sequencing was carried out using PBMCs or T cells enriched from blood (not recorded which). Every receptor here comes from a woman between 45 and 65 years old who had recovered from COVID-19.

The chain carries TRBV4-1 and TRBJ1-1; 7 bases are a match to TRBD1. Germline V gene lookup returns CDR1 MGHRA and CDR2 YSYEKL. The V gene end was trimmed by 3 bases and the J gene end by 4 bases; junction bases not matched to a gene: 5. The CDR3 contains 14 residues. DNA for the CDR3: TGCGCCAGCAGCCAGCAGGGGGGAGGCACTGAAGCTTTCTTT. Translated: CASSQQGGGTEAFF.

This clone occurred once. This CDR3 is CASSRNGRALINEQFF. CDR3 coding DNA: TGTGCCAGCAGCCGAAACGGGAGGGCCCTAATTAATGAGCAGTTCTTC. The chain recombines TRBV7-3 with TRBJ2-1; TRBD2 matches at 8 bases. The germline CDR1 and CDR2 sequences are SGHTA and FQGTGA. Germline trimming cut 5 bases from V and 7 bases from J; bases unmatched to any gene: 13. There are 16 residues in the CDR3. Filled out from reference TRBV7-3 and TRBJ2-1, the complete variable domain reads GAGVSQTPSNKVTEKGKYVELRCDPISGHTALYWYRQSLGQGPEFLIYFQGTGAADDSGLPNDRFFAVRPEGSVSTLKIQRTERGDSAVYLCASSRNGRALINEQFFGPGTRLTVL.

V usage is TRBV7-9 and J usage is TRBJ1-1, with 8 positions matching TRBD1. The V gene end was trimmed by 6 bases and the J gene end by 1 base; junction bases not matched to a gene: 4. The CDR3 contains 14 residues. From germline, CDR1 is SEHNR and CDR2 FQNEAQ (reference sequence). In DNA, the CDR3 is TGTGCCAGCAGTTCCGGGACAGGGAACACTGAAGCTTTCTTT. Amino acids: CASSSGTGNTEAFF.

The rearrangement links TRBV5-4 to TRBJ2-7; 8 nucleotides agree with TRBD1. The ends lost 0 bases at V and 2 bases at J; junction bases unmatched: 4. Per germline, CDR1 SGHNT and CDR2 YYREEE (reference sequence). This CDR3 comprises 15 residues. CDR3 nucleotide sequence: TGTGCCAGCAGCTTGGAACAGGGGGTAACCTACGAGCAGTACTTC. This translates into CASSLEQGVTYEQYF.

The chain links TRBV3-1 (or the pseudogene TRBV3-2) to TRBJ1-1; D remains ambiguous. This CDR3 contains 13 residues. V dropped 4 bases and J dropped 2 bases, with 8 bases sitting between them. Germline V gene data show CDR1 as LGHDT and CDR2 as YNNKEL (reference sequence). This CDR3 is CASSPGFNTEAFF. The CDR3, as DNA: TGTGCCAGCAGCCCGGGATTTAACACTGAAGCTTTCTTT.

The J gene is TRBJ1-3, the V gene TRBV6-5, with a possible D match to TRBD1 (6 bases). Looked up from germline, CDR1 is MNHEY and CDR2 is SVGAGI. The V end lost 0 bases, the J end lost 9 bases, and 18 bases lay between the germline ends. The length of the CDR3 is 16 residues. The chain's CDR3 is CASSYSLQGSVGTIYF. The CDR3, as DNA: TGTGCCAGCAGTTACTCCTTACAGGGATCGGTCGGCACCATATATTTT.

The V call is TRBV6-1, the J call TRBJ2-2, with TRBD2 matching over 13 bases. Germline values: CDR1 MNHNS, CDR2 SASEGT. The junction had 0 bases not matched to a gene; V was cut back by 4 bases and J by 1 base. The CDR3 spans 16 residues. CDR3 loop: CASSGLAGGNTGELFF. The DNA of the CDR3 is TGTGCCAGCAGTGGACTAGCGGGAGGGAACACCGGGGAGCTGTTTTTT.

J is TRBJ2-7 and V is TRBV7-8; 7 bases align to TRBD1. CDR3 length: 15 residues. The V gene end was trimmed by 5 bases and the J gene end by 3 bases; junction bases not matched to a gene: 10. CDR1 and CDR2 (germline): SGHVS, FQNEAQ. This CDR3 reads CASSNRRDRGYEQYF. DNA for the CDR3: TGTGCCAGCAGCAACCGCCGGGACAGAGGCTACGAGCAGTACTTC.

As regards this clone: The same CDR3 can be traced to other DNA sequences in this sample. The CDR3 sequence is CASSLQGLYGYTF. CDR3 in DNA: TGTGCCAGCAGTTTACAGGGCCTCTATGGCTACACCTTC. The genes are TRBV12-3 or TRBV12-4 and TRBJ1-2, with D possibly TRBD1 on 5 matching bases. V lost 2 bases to trimming and J lost 4 bases, with 8 bases between them. The CDR3 covers 13 residues.

The chain is built from TRBV12-5 and TRBJ1-1; 8 positions match TRBD1. This CDR3 is 15 amino acids long. V lost 0 bases, J lost 5 bases, and 5 bases stayed unmatched. Germline CDR1 is LGHNT and CDR2 is FRNRAP. This CDR3 reads CASGLVGQGRTEAFF. In DNA, the CDR3 is TGTGCTAGTGGTTTGGTTGGACAGGGAAGGACTGAAGCTTTCTTT. The full variable domain, its missing parts supplied by reference TRBV12-5 and TRBJ1-1, is DARVTQTPRHKVTEMGQEVTMRCQPILGHNTVFWYRQTMMQGLELLAYFRNRAPLDDSGMPKDRFSAEMPDATLATLKIQPSEPRDSAVYFCASGLVGQGRTEAFFGQGTRLTVV.

The chain joins TRBV19 to TRBJ1-1; possibly TRBD1 for D (6 bases). The germline V gene has CDR1 LNHDA and CDR2 SQIVND (reference sequence). V was cut by 7 bases and J by 1 base, with 10 bases left in between. The CDR3 spans 13 residues. As DNA, the CDR3 is TGTGCCAGTACGCAGGGGCCGAACACTGAAGCTTTCTTT. This encodes CASTQGPNTEAFF.

V and J are TRBV6-5 and TRBJ1-2; D gene ambiguous. With 6 bases removed from V and 7 bases from J, the gap between germline ends came to 12 bases. From germline, CDR1 is MNHEY and CDR2 SVGAGI. This CDR3 region has 12 residues. The CDR3 region is CASRSQVGGYTF. The CDR3 bases are TGTGCCAGCAGGTCCCAGGTCGGTGGCTACACCTTC.

The V and J genes are TRBV11-2 and TRBJ2-5; 12 positions match TRBD2. The junction had 10 bases not matched to a gene; V was cut back by 1 base and J by 4 bases. Looked up from germline, CDR1 is SGHAT and CDR2 is FQNNGV. The length of the CDR3 is 18 residues. CDR3 in amino acids: CASSLGLSSGGAAETQYF. Written as DNA, the CDR3 is TGTGCCAGCAGCTTAGGCCTATCTAGCGGGGGGGCCGCAGAGACCCAGTACTTC. Using reference TRBV11-2 and TRBJ2-5 for the parts outside the CDR3, the full variable domain is EAGVAQSPRYKIIEKRQSVAFWCNPISGHATLYWYQQILGQGPKLLIQFQNNGVVDDSQLPKDRFSAERLKGVDSTLKIQPAKLEDSAVYLCASSLGLSSGGAAETQYFGPGTRLLVL.

V usage is TRBV7-2 and J usage is TRBJ2-5; D not resolved. The CDR3 is made up of 13 amino acids. The V end lost 2 bases, the J end lost 2 bases, and 6 bases lay between the germline ends. CDR1 and CDR2 (germline): SGHTA, FQGNSA. The CDR3 is CASSLFYQETQYF. In DNA form, the CDR3 reads TGTGCCAGCAGCTTATTTTATCAAGAGACCCAGTACTTC.

The gene calls are TRBV6-5 and TRBJ2-7; TRBD2 matches 8 bases. This CDR3 has 15 residues. The germline V gene encodes CDR1 MNHEY and CDR2 SVGAGI. Trimming cost V 4 bases and J 5 bases; bases outside gene matches: 10. The CDR3 protein is CASSSPGLGSDEQYF. The CDR3 bases are TGTGCCAGCAGTTCTCCGGGACTAGGGTCGGACGAGCAGTACTTC.

The chain combines TRBV2 with TRBJ1-1; TRBD1 is a possible D gene (6 bases). The germline CDR1 and CDR2 sequences are SNHLY and FYNNEI. The CDR3 runs 15 residues. Trimming pared 5 bases from V and 2 bases from J, leaving 15 bases between. CDR3 sequence reads: CASSRQESTNTEAFF. DNA of the CDR3: TGTGCCAGCAGTCGACAGGAAAGTACCAACACTGAAGCTTTCTTT.

This clone was seen a single time. This rearrangement joins TRBV5-5 to TRBJ2-7; 7 bases align to TRBD1. CDR1 SGHKS and CDR2 YYEKEE come from the germline V gene (reference sequence). The CDR3 totals 14 residues. V shed 1 base and J 6 bases; nucleotides not matched to a gene: 7. The CDR3 sequence: CASSLNHGTAEQYF. CDR3 nucleotides: TGTGCCAGCAGCTTGAATCATGGGACAGCCGAGCAGTACTTC.

The chain couples TRBV19 to TRBJ2-1; 12 nucleotides align to TRBD2. The trim removed 5 bases at V and 7 bases at J, leaving 9 bases unmatched. The germline gives CDR1 LNHDA, CDR2 SQIVND (reference sequence). The CDR3 is 16 amino acids. CDR3: CASSAYGTSGRNEQFF. Here the CDR3 DNA reads TGTGCCAGTAGTGCGTACGGGACTAGCGGGCGGAATGAGCAGTTCTTC.

The chain joins TRBV7-2 to TRBJ1-2, with D perhaps TRBD1 (5 bases). Germline assignment: CDR1 SGHTA and CDR2 FQGNSA. Deletions cut 5 bases from V and 4 bases from J, with 14 bases between. The CDR3 covers 14 residues. The CDR3 region is CASSPGITSYGYTF. Written as DNA, the CDR3 is TGTGCCAGCAGCCCAGGGATAACCTCCTATGGCTACACCTTC.

The chain links TRBV5-8 to TRBJ1-2; D is ambiguous. Germline V gene data show CDR1 as SGHTS and CDR2 as YDEGEE. This CDR3 has 12 residues. V lost 1 base and J 5 bases, leaving 6 bases between the germline ends. The chain's CDR3 is CASSLTAYGYTF. The CDR3 coding sequence is TGTGCCAGCAGCTTGACAGCATATGGCTACACCTTC. Variable domain in full (rest from reference TRBV5-8 and TRBJ1-2): EAGVTQSPTHLIKTRGQQATLRCSPISGHTSVYWYQQALGLGLQFLLWYDEGEERNRGNFPPRFSGRQFPNYSSELNVNALELEDSALYLCASSLTAYGYTFGSGTRLTVV.

V gene TRBV27 combines with J gene TRBJ2-5; 7 bases agree with TRBD1. The CDR3 totals 16 residues. Germline CDR1 MNHEY, CDR2 SMNVEV (reference sequence). The junction had 10 bases not matched to a gene; V was cut back by 6 bases and J by 0 bases. Here the CDR3 DNA reads TGTGCCAGCAGATCTTTGGGGACAGTAAACCAAGAGACCCAGTACTTC. Residues: CASRSLGTVNQETQYF.

V and J are TRBV7-2 and TRBJ2-7, with TRBD1 as a possible D gene (6 bases). Germline V lookup: CDR1 SGHTA, CDR2 FQGNSA. The V and J ends lost 7 bases and 2 bases respectively, with 21 bases between them. The CDR3 runs 16 residues. This CDR3 is CASKPSWTDNTYEQYF. The DNA for the CDR3 is TGTGCCAGCAAACCTTCCTGGACAGACAATACCTACGAGCAGTACTTC.

The chain joins TRBV15 to TRBJ1-4; 7 bases are shared with TRBD1. The V gene's germline CDR1 is LNHNV and CDR2 YYDKDF (reference sequence). The CDR3 is 16 amino acids. Trimming at V came to 2 bases and at J to 6 bases, leaving 9 bases not matched to a gene. CDR3 coding DNA: TGTGCCACCAGCAGACCCCACCTTACAGGGGATGAAAAACTGTTTTTT. It codes for CATSRPHLTGDEKLFF.

The chain joins TRBV19 to TRBJ1-5; 8 nucleotides align to TRBD1. The J segment lost 6 bases and the V segment lost 7 bases, leaving 8 bases of the junction unmatched. This CDR3 is 14 amino acids long. Germline V gene data show CDR1 as LNHDA and CDR2 as SQIVND (reference sequence). This chain's CDR3 is CASTATGVRQPQHF. Here the CDR3 DNA reads TGTGCCAGTACCGCGACAGGGGTCCGTCAGCCCCAGCATTTT.

This sequence joins TRBV30 and TRBJ1-6; 8 nucleotides match TRBD1. The CDR3 contains 12 residues. V gave up 8 bases and J gave up 7 bases; unmatched junction bases: 4. Looked up from germline, CDR1 is GTSNPN and CDR2 is SVGIG (reference sequence). The CDR3 loop reads CARRTGNSPLHF. The DNA of the CDR3 is TGTGCCCGAAGGACAGGGAATTCACCCCTCCACTTT. Combining the CDR3 with reference TRBV30 and TRBJ1-6 gives the whole variable domain SQTIHQWPATLVQPVGSPLSLECTVEGTSNPNLYWYRQAAGRGLQLLFYSVGIGQISSEVPQNLSASRPQDRQFILSSKKLLLSDSGFYLCARRTGNSPLHFGNGTRLTVT.

The V gene is TRBV4-1, the J gene TRBJ2-2; 9 positions agree with TRBD1. This CDR3 has 15 amino acids. J lost 1 base, V lost 4 bases, and 1 base had no gene match. From germline, CDR1 is MGHRA and CDR2 YSYEKL. CDR3 protein: CASSPGQGNTGELFF. The CDR3 nucleotides are TGCGCCAGCAGCCCGGGACAGGGGAACACCGGGGAGCTGTTTTTT.

V is TRBV7-8 and J is TRBJ1-5, with 7 bases lining up with TRBD1. The length of the CDR3 is 14 residues. Losses at the gene ends were 5 bases for V and 4 bases for J; bases not matched to a gene: 5. Germline CDR1 and CDR2: SGHVS and FQNEAQ. CDR3 protein: CASSPGTANQPQHF. In nucleotides, the CDR3 is TGTGCCAGCAGCCCAGGGACAGCTAATCAGCCCCAGCATTTT.

The rearrangement uses TRBV5-4 and TRBJ2-1, with D unclear. Trimming pared 3 bases from V and 5 bases from J, leaving 12 bases between. Germline V lookup: CDR1 SGHNT, CDR2 YYREEE (reference sequence). The CDR3 is made up of 14 amino acids. The CDR3 reads CASSSASGHNEQFF. DNA of the CDR3: TGTGCCAGCAGCTCAGCTAGTGGCCACAATGAGCAGTTCTTC.